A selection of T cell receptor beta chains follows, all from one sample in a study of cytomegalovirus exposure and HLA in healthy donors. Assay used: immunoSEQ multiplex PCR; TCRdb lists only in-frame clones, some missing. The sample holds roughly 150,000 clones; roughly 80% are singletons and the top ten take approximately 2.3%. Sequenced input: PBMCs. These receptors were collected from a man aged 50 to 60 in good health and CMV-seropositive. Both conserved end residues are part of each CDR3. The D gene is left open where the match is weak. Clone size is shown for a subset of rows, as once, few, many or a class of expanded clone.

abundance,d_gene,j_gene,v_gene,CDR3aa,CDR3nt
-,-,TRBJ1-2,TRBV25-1,CASSELGRGYTF,TGTGCCAGCAGTGAACTGGGGCGGGGCTACACCTTC
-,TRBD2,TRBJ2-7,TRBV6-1,CASRGGTSLGEQYF,TGTGCCAGCAGGGGGGGGACTTCGCTCGGTGAGCAGTACTTC
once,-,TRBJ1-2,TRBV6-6,CASSYSLAQGDGYTF,TGTGCCAGCAGTTACTCGTTGGCACAGGGTGATGGCTACACCTTC
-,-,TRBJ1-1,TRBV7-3,CASSSGQNTEAFF,TGTGCCAGCAGCTCCGGACAGAACACTGAAGCTTTCTTT
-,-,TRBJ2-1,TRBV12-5,CASGSTLAEPYNEQFF,TGTGCTAGTGGTTCGACATTAGCGGAGCCGTACAATGAGCAGTTCTTC
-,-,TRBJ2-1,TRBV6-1,CASSGTTSKLYNEQFF,TGTGCCAGCAGTGGGACGACTAGTAAGCTCTACAATGAGCAGTTCTTC
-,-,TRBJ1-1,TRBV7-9,CASSLDMNTEAFF,TGTGCCAGCAGCTTAGATATGAACACTGAAGCTTTCTTT
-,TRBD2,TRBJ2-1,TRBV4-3,CASSQDYRLAGVPGEQFF,TGCGCCAGCAGCCAAGATTACCGACTAGCGGGGGTTCCGGGTGAGCAGTTCTTC
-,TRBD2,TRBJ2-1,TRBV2,CASRGDIAGRFYNEQFF,TGTGCCAGCAGAGGGGATATAGCGGGGAGGTTCTACAATGAGCAGTTCTTC
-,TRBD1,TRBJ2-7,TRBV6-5,CASSYRDRGYEQYF,TGTGCCAGCAGTTACCGGGACAGGGGCTACGAGCAGTACTTC
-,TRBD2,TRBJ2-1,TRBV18,CASSPDTSGGFF,TGTGCCAGCTCACCAGACACTAGCGGGGGGTTCTTC
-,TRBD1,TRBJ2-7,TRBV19,CASRLTGTYEQYF,TGTGCCAGTAGGCTGACAGGGACCTACGAGCAGTACTTC
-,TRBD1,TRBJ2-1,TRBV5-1,CASSLWDSAYNEQFF,TGCGCCAGCAGCTTGTGGGACAGCGCCTACAATGAGCAGTTCTTC
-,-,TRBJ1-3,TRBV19,CASSRESSGNTIYF,TGTGCCAGTAGTCGCGAAAGCTCTGGAAACACCATATATTTT
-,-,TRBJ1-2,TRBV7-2,CASSLVEQNGVGYTF,TGTGCCAGCAGCTTAGTGGAACAGAACGGGGTAGGCTACACCTTC
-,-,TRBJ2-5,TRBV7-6,CASSPGPPGTQYF,TGTGCCAGCAGCCCCGGCCCCCCAGGGACCCAGTACTTC
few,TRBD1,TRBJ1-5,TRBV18,CASSPGTAASGQPQHF,TGTGCCAGCTCACCCGGGACAGCCGCTTCAGGGCAGCCCCAGCATTTT